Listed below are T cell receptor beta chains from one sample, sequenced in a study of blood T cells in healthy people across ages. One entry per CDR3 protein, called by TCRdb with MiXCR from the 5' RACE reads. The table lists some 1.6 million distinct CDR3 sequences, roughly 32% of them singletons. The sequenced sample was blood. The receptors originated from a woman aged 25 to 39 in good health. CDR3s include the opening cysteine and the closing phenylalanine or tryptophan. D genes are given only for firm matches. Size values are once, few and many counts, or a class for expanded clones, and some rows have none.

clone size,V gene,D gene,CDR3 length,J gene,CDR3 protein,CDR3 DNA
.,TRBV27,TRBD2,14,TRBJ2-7,CASSTAGGGREQYF,TGTGCCAGCAGTACAGCGGGAGGGGGCCGGGAGCAGTACTTC
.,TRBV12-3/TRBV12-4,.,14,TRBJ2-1,CASSLGRGGHEQFF,TGTGCCAGCAGTTTGGGCAGGGGCGGGCATGAGCAGTTCTTC
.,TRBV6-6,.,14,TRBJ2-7,CASSLDRSFSEQYF,TGTGCCAGCAGTTTAGACCGGTCATTCTCCGAGCAGTACTTC
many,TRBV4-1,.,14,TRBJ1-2,CASSQGRTIYGYTF,TGCGCCAGCAGCCAAGGGCGGACTATCTATGGCTACACCTTC
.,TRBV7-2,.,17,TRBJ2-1,CASSLSIVANPYNEQFF,TGTGCCAGCAGCTTAAGTATCGTCGCCAACCCCTACAATGAGCAGTTCTTC
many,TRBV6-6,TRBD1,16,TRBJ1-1,CASSPDRGRVNTEAFF,TGTGCCAGCAGTCCGGACAGGGGGCGGGTAAATACTGAAGCTTTCTTT
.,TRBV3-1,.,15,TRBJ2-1,CASSQEAAASGEQFF,TGTGCCAGCAGCCAAGAAGCGGCTGCCAGCGGTGAGCAGTTCTTC
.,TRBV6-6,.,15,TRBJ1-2,CASSYGTERGEGYTF,TGTGCCAGCAGTTACGGTACCGAAAGGGGGGAAGGCTACACCTTC
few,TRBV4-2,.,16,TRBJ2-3,CASSSPLGVSSDTQYF,TGTGCCAGCAGCTCCCCTCTAGGGGTTTCATCAGATACGCAGTATTTT
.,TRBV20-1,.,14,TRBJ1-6,CSVLDGSYNSPLHF,TGCAGTGTCTTGGACGGCTCCTATAATTCACCCCTCCACTTT
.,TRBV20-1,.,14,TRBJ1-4,CSARDLTEDEKLFF,TGCAGTGCTAGAGATCTGACAGAGGATGAAAAACTGTTTTTT
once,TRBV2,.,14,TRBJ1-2,CASDGSGTMVGYTF,TGTGCCAGCGATGGTTCCGGAACTATGGTAGGCTACACCTTC
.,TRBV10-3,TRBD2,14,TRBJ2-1,CATWTSGGHGEQFF,TGTGCCACCTGGACTAGCGGGGGCCACGGTGAGCAGTTCTTC
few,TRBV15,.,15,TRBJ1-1,CATRKMRAGNTEAFF,TGTGCCACCAGGAAGATGAGGGCGGGGAACACTGAAGCTTTCTTT
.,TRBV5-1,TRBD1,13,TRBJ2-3,CASSLLPGQTQYF,TGCGCCAGCAGCTTACTACCGGGACAGACGCAGTATTTT
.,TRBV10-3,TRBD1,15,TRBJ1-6,CAISEFGQGEGPLHF,TGTGCCATCAGTGAGTTCGGCCAGGGGGAAGGACCCCTCCACTTT
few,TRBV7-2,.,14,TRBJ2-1,CASSLEYSVNEQFF,TGTGCCAGCAGCTTAGAATATTCCGTCAATGAGCAGTTCTTC
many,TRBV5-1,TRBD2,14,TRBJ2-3,CASSSGLATDTQYF,TGCGCCAGCAGCTCCGGACTAGCGACAGATACGCAGTATTTT
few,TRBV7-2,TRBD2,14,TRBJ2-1,CASRTSGIYNEQFF,TGTGCCAGCAGAACTAGCGGGATCTACAATGAGCAGTTCTTC
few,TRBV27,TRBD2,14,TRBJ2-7,CASSPGLVFYEQYF,TGTGCCAGCAGCCCTGGACTAGTTTTCTACGAGCAGTACTTC
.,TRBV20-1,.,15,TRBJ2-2,CSARAPGPRAGELFF,TGCAGTGCTAGAGCCCCGGGACCGCGTGCCGGGGAGCTGTTTTTT
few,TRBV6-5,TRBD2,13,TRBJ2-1,CASSGTSGAQEFF,TGTGCCAGCTCCGGGACTAGCGGGGCCCAGGAGTTCTTC
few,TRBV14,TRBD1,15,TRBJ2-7,CASSQRQGSYVEQYF,TGTGCCAGCAGCCAGCGACAGGGGTCCTACGTGGAGCAGTACTTC
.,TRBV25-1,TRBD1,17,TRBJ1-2,CASSEFRTGEGSYGYTF,TGTGCCAGCAGTGAATTCAGGACAGGGGAGGGCTCCTATGGCTACACCTTC
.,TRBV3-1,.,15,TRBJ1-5,CASSQGSQGIQPQHF,TGTGCCAGCAGCCAAGGATCTCAGGGGATTCAGCCCCAGCATTTT
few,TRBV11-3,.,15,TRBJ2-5,CASSSAPGPQETQYF,TGTGCCAGCAGCTCGGCGCCGGGACCTCAAGAGACCCAGTACTTC
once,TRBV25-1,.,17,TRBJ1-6,CASSGIIWGSYNSPLHF,TGTGCCAGCAGTGGGATTATATGGGGATCATATAATTCACCCCTCCACTTT
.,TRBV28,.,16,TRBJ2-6,CASSFLSGPGANVLTF,TGTGCCAGCAGTTTCCTTAGCGGCCCTGGGGCCAACGTCCTGACTTTC
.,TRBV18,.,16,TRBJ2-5,CASSPTLGGYQETQYF,TGTGCCAGCTCACCGACTCTAGGAGGTTACCAAGAGACCCAGTACTTC
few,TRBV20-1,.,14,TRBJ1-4,CSAGWGFTNEKLFF,TGCAGTGCCGGGTGGGGCTTCACTAATGAAAAACTGTTTTTT
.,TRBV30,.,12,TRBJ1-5,CATNRRGQPQHF,TGTGCCACTAACAGGCGGGGTCAGCCCCAGCATTTT
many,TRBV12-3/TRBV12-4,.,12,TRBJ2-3,CASTGRKDTQYF,TGTGCCAGCACCGGACGAAAGGATACGCAGTATTTT
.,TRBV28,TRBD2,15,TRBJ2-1,CASSISGNTYNEQFF,TGTGCCAGCAGTATCAGCGGGAATACCTACAATGAGCAGTTCTTC
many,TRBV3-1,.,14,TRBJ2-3,CASSQGFATDTQYF,TGTGCCAGCAGCCAGGGGTTCGCCACAGATACGCAGTATTTT
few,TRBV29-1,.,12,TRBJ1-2,CSVTEADHGYTF,TGCAGCGTTACCGAGGCGGATCATGGCTACACCTTC
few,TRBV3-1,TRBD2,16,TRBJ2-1,CASSQDRLAIWNEQFF,TGTGCCAGCAGCCAAGATCGACTAGCAATCTGGAATGAGCAGTTCTTC
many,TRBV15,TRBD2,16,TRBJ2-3,CATSSPLAGYTDTQYF,TGTGCCACCAGCTCACCCTTAGCGGGATACACAGATACGCAGTATTTT
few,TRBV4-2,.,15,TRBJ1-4,CASSQRQFGNEKLFF,TGTGCCAGCAGCCAAAGGCAGTTCGGTAATGAAAAACTGTTTTTT
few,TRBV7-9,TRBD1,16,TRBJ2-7,CASSLAPGQGANEQYF,TGTGCCAGCAGCTTAGCCCCGGGACAGGGGGCGAACGAGCAGTACTTC
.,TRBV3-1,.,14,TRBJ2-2,CASSSIPNTGELFF,TGTGCCAGCAGCTCAATACCGAACACCGGGGAGCTGTTTTTT
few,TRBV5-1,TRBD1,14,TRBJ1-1,CASSFDRGDTEAFF,TGCGCCAGCAGCTTCGACAGGGGCGACACTGAAGCTTTCTTT
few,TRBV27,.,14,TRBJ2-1,CASSWGEGYDEQFF,TGTGCCAGCAGTTGGGGGGAAGGTTACGATGAGCAGTTCTTC
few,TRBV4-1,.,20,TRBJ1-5,CASSQDLRLRGAVSNQPQHF,TGCGCCAGCAGCCAAGATCTGCGCCTGAGGGGGGCAGTTAGCAATCAGCCCCAGCATTTT
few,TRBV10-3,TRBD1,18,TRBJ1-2,CAISERDRGFTTNYGYTF,TGTGCCATCAGTGAACGGGACAGGGGGTTTACTACTAACTATGGCTACACCTTC
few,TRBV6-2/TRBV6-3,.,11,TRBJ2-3,CASSYVNTQYF,TGTGCCAGCAGCTACGTTAATACGCAGTATTTT
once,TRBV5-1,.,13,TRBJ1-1,CASNLQTGTEAFF,TGCGCCAGCAATCTACAGACGGGGACTGAAGCTTTCTTT
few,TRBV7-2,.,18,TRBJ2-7,CASSLVGGGSGRAYEQYF,TGTGCCAGCAGCTTAGTAGGTGGGGGAAGCGGGCGAGCCTACGAGCAGTACTTC
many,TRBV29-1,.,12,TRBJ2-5,CSVSSSQETQYF,TGCAGCGTTAGTAGCAGTCAAGAGACCCAGTACTTC
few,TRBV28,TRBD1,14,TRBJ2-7,CASTQTPGGNEQYF,TGTGCCAGCACCCAGACCCCAGGGGGCAACGAGCAGTACTTC
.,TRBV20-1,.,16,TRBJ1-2,CSARDLGRRNNYGYTF,TGCAGTGCTAGAGATCTCGGCAGGCGAAACAACTATGGCTACACCTTC
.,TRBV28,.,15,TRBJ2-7,CASSLQVVRTYEQYF,TGTGCCAGCAGTTTGCAGGTCGTACGTACCTACGAGCAGTACTTC
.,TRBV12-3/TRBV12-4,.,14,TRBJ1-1,CASNQGGWNTEAFF,TGTGCCAGCAACCAAGGTGGCTGGAACACTGAAGCTTTCTTT
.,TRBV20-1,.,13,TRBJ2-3,CSAIGQSTDTQYF,TGCAGTGCGATCGGACAGAGCACAGATACGCAGTATTTT
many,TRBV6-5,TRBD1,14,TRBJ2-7,CASSYGTGAYEQYF,TGTGCCAGCAGTTACGGGACAGGGGCCTACGAGCAGTACTTC
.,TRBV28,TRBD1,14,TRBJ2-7,CASSHGTAPYEQYF,TGTGCCAGCAGTCATGGGACAGCCCCCTACGAGCAGTACTTC